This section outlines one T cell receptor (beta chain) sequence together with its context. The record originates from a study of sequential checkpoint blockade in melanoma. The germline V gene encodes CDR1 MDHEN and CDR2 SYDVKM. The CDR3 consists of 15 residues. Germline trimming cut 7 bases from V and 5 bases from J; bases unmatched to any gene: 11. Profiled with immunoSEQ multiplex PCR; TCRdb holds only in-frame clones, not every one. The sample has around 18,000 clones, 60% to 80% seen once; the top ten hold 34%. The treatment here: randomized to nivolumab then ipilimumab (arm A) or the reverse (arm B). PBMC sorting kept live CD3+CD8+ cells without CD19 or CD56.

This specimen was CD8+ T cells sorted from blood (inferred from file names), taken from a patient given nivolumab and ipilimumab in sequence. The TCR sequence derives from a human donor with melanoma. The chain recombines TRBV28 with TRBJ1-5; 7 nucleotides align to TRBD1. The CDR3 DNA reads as TGTGCCAGCACCCCGGAGGGACAGACGTATCAGCCCCAGCATTTT. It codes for CASTPEGQTYQPQHF.